This TCR beta chain originates from a study of neurological immune-mediated disorders (dated by TCRdb to about 2019). For the study in its entirety: Of the roughly 34 multiple sclerosis patients, some 30 had relapsing-remitting MS and 3 had secondary progressive MS. Longitudinal samples, technical triplicates and paired sorted CD4+ and CD8+ T-cell subsets, alongside PBMC samples, were included among the roughly 98 TCR-beta libraries. The study compared peripheral blood TCR-beta repertoires of HTLV-I-associated myelopathy (HAM/TSP) patients, multiple sclerosis patients and healthy controls using UMI-based sequencing. The cohort included about 70 subjects: some 14 with HAM/TSP, around 34 with multiple sclerosis, and approximately 20 healthy controls.

cDNA synthesis used template-switch 5'RACE with a primer carrying a 10-nucleotide random unique molecular identifier tagging each TCR transcript. Every sequencing run yielded over 180 million TCR-beta sequences covering 15-18 subjects. The RNeasy kit was used for extraction of total RNA. Using the KAPA Real-time Library Amplification kit, TCR-beta VDJ regions were amplified with primers for the TCR constant region and the 5'RACE anchor. A first PCR added sample indexes and Illumina adaptors, and a second PCR then raised library yield. After Ampure bead purification, the roughly 650 bp TCR product was size-selected on a 2% E-gel SizeSelection system. Before pooling, library quality was assessed on a Bioanalyzer, concentration was determined with Qubit, and library quantification was performed with the Kapa Library Quantification kit. Paired-end 2 x 150 bp sequencing of the libraries was performed on an Illumina HiSeq 2500. To increase sequence diversity, about 25-30% phiX was spiked into each library pool. Per the authors' processing: Quality-filtered reads were processed with the UMI-based MiGEC pipeline, and over 85% of raw TCR sequences were removed by the MiGEC pipeline during error correction. IMGT germline references were used for aligning VDJ genes, and each clonotype was defined as a unique CDR3 amino acid sequence together with its V-J genes. Clonal expansion, Shannon diversity and CDR3 relatedness (CalcPairwiseDistances, ClusterSamples) were evaluated with VDJtools, and phylogenetic trees were built with CLCbio workbench. A clone was classed as expanded if it had 8 or more unique UMIs, a cutoff based on coefficient-of-variation modelling across technical triplicates. Using fastp trimming at Q25 and MiXCR clonotype assembly, TCRdb reanalyzed the public sequencing data and kept in-frame beta chains. CDR3 protein sequences are deduplicated, and each keeps its most common genes and DNA. V and J calls and clone size were set by TCRdb, not the authors. Recorded for this sample are more than 35,000 distinct CDR3 sequences; just over 3% of them occurred a single time. More than 13% of the sample rests with the top ten.

Unmatched junction bases come to 2, with V trimmed by 6 bases and J by 3 bases. The CDR3 covers 13 residues, taking in both the cysteine and the phenylalanine. Kept here is only the CDR3 DNA, which spans 39 bases and is read in frame from base 1. This clonotype was detected many times. Which antigen it targets is not known. One base away there is no much larger clone; base qualities are not given. Libraries from unsorted PBMCs were made from 2 million PBMCs kept in RNAlater at -80 degrees C until RNA extraction. Multiple sclerosis patients were enrolled in a US clinical protocol evaluating disease progression by magnetic resonance imaging. Peripheral blood underwent Ficoll-Hypaque density gradient centrifugation to isolate PBMCs, which were then cryopreserved in liquid nitrogen. Results and caveats for the whole study, not just this receptor: TCR clonal expansion was highest in HAM/TSP patients and lowest in MS patients, with MS patients falling below even healthy controls. Phylogenetic analysis grouped repertoires from 18 of 34 MS patients into a cluster of related CDR3 sequences, suggesting a possible repertoire-level signature. Across subjects, expanded clones never shared an identical CDR3 amino acid sequence, which suggests that the TCR-beta repertoires in every group were private. The MS cluster showed no association with clinical or MRI features, and the authors stated that larger cohorts are needed.

The source is a woman in her 50s with multiple sclerosis. The sequence links TRBV12-3 or TRBV12-4 to TRBJ1-1; TRBD1 fits 9 bases in the junction. Sequenced: PBMCs. This receptor carries the CDR3 CASRRQGDTEAFF. At the DNA level, the sequence is TGTGCCAGCAGACGACAGGGGGACACTGAAGCTTTCTTT.